These 5 T cell receptor beta chains share one sample of origin, sequenced in a study of identifying expanded T cells in peripheral blood. Assay: immunoSEQ multiplex PCR; the TCRdb copy retains only in-frame clones and omits some. The sample contains approximately 110,000 clones, 88% of which appear only once. The material sequenced was blood. Receptors originate from a person aged 18 to 75 in good health.

The genes are TRBV7-2 and TRBJ2-1; the D is unclear. Trimming took off 5 bases at V and 3 bases at J, with 17 bases between the two ends. Germline lookup yields CDR1 SGHTA and CDR2 FQGNSA. The CDR3 covers 16 residues. CDR3 in DNA: TGTGCCAGCAGCACGACTGGCCAGCTAAGCTACAATGAGCAGTTCTTC. Its protein product is CASSTTGQLSYNEQFF.

V usage is TRBV14 and J usage is TRBJ1-2, with D maybe TRBD1 (6 bases). The ends were cut back, 3 bases at V and 7 bases at J, with 18 bases in the middle. CDR3 size: 15 residues. CDR1 is SGHDN and CDR2 is FVKESK in the germline V gene. CDR3 region: CASSQGHPRLGGYTF. The CDR3 DNA reads TGTGCCAGCAGCCAGGGACACCCCAGGTTGGGTGGCTACACCTTC.

The V and J genes are TRBV6-1 and TRBJ1-1; no reliable D call. The CDR3 sequence is 12 residues long. Germline CDR1 and CDR2: MNHNS and SASEGT. Trimming cost V 6 bases and J 5 bases, with 10 bases left between them. CDR3 sequence (DNA): TGTGCCAGCAGAGGCGGTGGAACTGAAGCTTTCTTT. This codes for CASRGGGTEAFF.

The rearrangement joins TRBV5-5 to TRBJ2-3; D gene unclear. Per germline, CDR1 SGHKS and CDR2 YYEKEE (reference sequence). V shed 4 bases and J shed 4 bases, with 19 bases lying between them. This CDR3 contains 16 residues. The CDR3 loop is CASSLRTAEKPDTQYF. CDR3 sequence (DNA): TGTGCCAGCAGCCTACGGACGGCGGAGAAACCAGATACGCAGTATTTT. Combining the CDR3 with reference TRBV5-5 and TRBJ2-3 gives the whole variable domain DAGVTQSPTHLIKTRGQQVTLRCSPISGHKSVSWYQQVLGQGPQFIFQYYEKEERGRGNFPDRFSARQFPNYSSELNVNALLLGDSALYLCASSLRTAEKPDTQYFGPGTRLTVL.

The chain couples TRBV7-2 to TRBJ2-2; 7 bases fit TRBD2. Trimming at V came to 1 base and at J to 4 bases, leaving 3 bases not matched to a gene. The CDR3 runs to 15 residues. Germline CDR1 reads SGHTA; CDR2 reads FQGNSA. This CDR3 is CASSLEGRATGELFF. The CDR3 DNA reads TGTGCCAGCAGCTTAGAAGGGAGGGCCACCGGGGAGCTGTTTTTT.